These T cell receptor beta chains were read from a single sample in a study of PD-1 blockade in classical Hodgkin lymphoma. Assay used: immunoSEQ multiplex PCR; TCRdb lists only in-frame clones, some missing. This sample yields 20,000 to 25,000 clones, of which roughly 76% are seen a single time; approximately 3% belongs to the top ten. The source was CD4+ T cells from blood, collected before the fourth cycle of nivolumab. The receptor source for this set is a human donor with classical Hodgkin lymphoma. CDR3s include the opening cysteine and the closing phenylalanine or tryptophan. D genes are given only for firm matches. Clone size, where shown, is once, few, many, or a class for clones that have expanded.

clone_size: -
cdr3_length: 14
j_call: TRBJ2-2
v_call: TRBV27
d_call: -
cdr3_nt: TGTGCCAGCGGGGGGGCCGGGTACACCGGGGAGCTGTTTTTT
cdr3_aa: CASGGAGYTGELFF

clone_size: -
cdr3_length: 16
j_call: TRBJ2-5
v_call: TRBV16
d_call: TRBD2
cdr3_nt: TGTGCCAGCAGCCAATCTAGGTCTAGCGGGAGAGAGACCCAGTACTTC
cdr3_aa: CASSQSRSSGRETQYF

clone_size: -
cdr3_length: 12
j_call: TRBJ2-1
v_call: TRBV21-1
d_call: -
cdr3_nt: TGTGCCAGCAGCAATGTCAGGGGTGAGCAGTTCTTC
cdr3_aa: CASSNVRGEQFF

clone_size: once
cdr3_length: 18
j_call: TRBJ2-6
v_call: TRBV6-1
d_call: -
cdr3_nt: TGTGCCAGCAGTGAAGGAGTGTTTAGGGCGTCTGGGGCCAACGTCCTGACTTTC
cdr3_aa: CASSEGVFRASGANVLTF

clone_size: -
cdr3_length: 13
j_call: TRBJ2-7
v_call: TRBV5-1
d_call: -
cdr3_nt: TGCGCCAGCAGCAACGGACAGGAGGGATCACAGTACTTC
cdr3_aa: CASSNGQEGSQYF

clone_size: once
cdr3_length: 16
j_call: TRBJ2-2
v_call: TRBV5-4
d_call: -
cdr3_nt: TGTGCCAGCAGCTTCAGTGGGGGACCGAACACCGGGGAGCTGTTTTTT
cdr3_aa: CASSFSGGPNTGELFF

clone_size: -
cdr3_length: 13
j_call: TRBJ2-1
v_call: TRBV2
d_call: -
cdr3_nt: TGTGCCAGCAGTGTCGACTACTCCAATGAGCAGTTCTTC
cdr3_aa: CASSVDYSNEQFF

clone_size: few
cdr3_length: 13
j_call: TRBJ1-6
v_call: TRBV18
d_call: -
cdr3_nt: TGTGCCAGCTCACCCTCCAAAAATTCACCCCTCCACTTT
cdr3_aa: CASSPSKNSPLHF

clone_size: -
cdr3_length: 13
j_call: TRBJ2-7
v_call: TRBV11-2
d_call: -
cdr3_nt: TGTGCCAGCAGCCTCACCAGGGTAGGGGAGCAGTACTTC
cdr3_aa: CASSLTRVGEQYF

clone_size: -
cdr3_length: 14
j_call: TRBJ2-1
v_call: TRBV11-2
d_call: -
cdr3_nt: TGTGCCAGCAGCCGCGACAGGCTCTACAATGAGCAGTTCTTC
cdr3_aa: CASSRDRLYNEQFF

clone_size: few
cdr3_length: 16
j_call: TRBJ1-5
v_call: TRBV28
d_call: -
cdr3_nt: TGTGCCAGCAGTTTATATCCGGATCATAGCAATCAGCCCCAGCATTTT
cdr3_aa: CASSLYPDHSNQPQHF

clone_size: -
cdr3_length: 14
j_call: TRBJ1-2
v_call: TRBV6-5
d_call: -
cdr3_nt: TGTGCCAGCAGCCCTACAGGTGACGTCCATGGCTACACCTTC
cdr3_aa: CASSPTGDVHGYTF

clone_size: -
cdr3_length: 15
j_call: TRBJ2-3
v_call: TRBV5-1
d_call: -
cdr3_nt: TGCGCCAGCAGCTTGGGGAACGCGGGCACAGATACGCAGTATTTT
cdr3_aa: CASSLGNAGTDTQYF

clone_size: -
cdr3_length: 15
j_call: TRBJ1-6
v_call: TRBV5-1
d_call: TRBD1
cdr3_nt: TGCGCCAGCAGCTTGGCCCAGGGGGCGAGTTCACCCCCCCACTTT
cdr3_aa: CASSLAQGASSPPHF

clone_size: -
cdr3_length: 12
j_call: TRBJ2-7
v_call: TRBV18
d_call: TRBD2
cdr3_nt: TGTGCCAGCTCTCCGGGGGGAGGTGGGCAGTACTTC
cdr3_aa: CASSPGGGGQYF

clone_size: once
cdr3_length: 11
j_call: TRBJ2-1
v_call: TRBV2
d_call: -
cdr3_nt: TGTGCCAGCTCCTCCTACAATGAGCAGTTCTTC
cdr3_aa: CASSSYNEQFF

clone_size: -
cdr3_length: 14
j_call: TRBJ2-1
v_call: TRBV9
d_call: -
cdr3_nt: TGTGCCAGCAGCCCTAGGACAGGAGGGGGTGAGCAGTTCTTC
cdr3_aa: CASSPRTGGGEQFF

clone_size: -
cdr3_length: 16
j_call: TRBJ2-7
v_call: TRBV27
d_call: -
cdr3_nt: TGTGCCAGCAGCTTCCTAACGGGCCGAGGGGCGGTCGAGCAGTACTTC
cdr3_aa: CASSFLTGRGAVEQYF

clone_size: once
cdr3_length: 10
j_call: TRBJ2-7
v_call: TRBV20-1
d_call: -
cdr3_nt: TGCAGTGCTCTAGGACAGGAGCAGTACTTC
cdr3_aa: CSALGQEQYF

clone_size: -
cdr3_length: 14
j_call: TRBJ1-4
v_call: TRBV19
d_call: -
cdr3_nt: TGTGCCAGTAGTATATCGGGGGACCCTGAAAAACTGTTTTTT
cdr3_aa: CASSISGDPEKLFF

clone_size: -
cdr3_length: 12
j_call: TRBJ2-1
v_call: TRBV18
d_call: -
cdr3_nt: TGTGCCAGCCTCCCGGACGGGAATGAGCAGTTCTTC
cdr3_aa: CASLPDGNEQFF

clone_size: -
cdr3_length: 14
j_call: TRBJ1-1
v_call: TRBV7-8
d_call: -
cdr3_nt: TGTGCCAGCAGCTTAACGGGAGGAAACACTGAAGCTTTCTTT
cdr3_aa: CASSLTGGNTEAFF

clone_size: -
cdr3_length: 17
j_call: TRBJ1-2
v_call: TRBV4-1
d_call: -
cdr3_nt: TGCGCCAGCAGCCAAGATATCGAGTGGGGGCTCCGTTATGGCTACACCTTC
cdr3_aa: CASSQDIEWGLRYGYTF

clone_size: -
cdr3_length: 12
j_call: TRBJ1-2
v_call: TRBV28
d_call: TRBD1
cdr3_nt: TGTGCCAGCAGTATGACAGGGTGGGGCTACACCTTC
cdr3_aa: CASSMTGWGYTF

clone_size: -
cdr3_length: 19
j_call: TRBJ2-3
v_call: TRBV27
d_call: -
cdr3_nt: TGTGCCAGCAGTCCCTATCCGACTACCTTAGGGGGGAGCACAGATACGCAGTATTTT
cdr3_aa: CASSPYPTTLGGSTDTQYF

clone_size: few
cdr3_length: 13
j_call: TRBJ1-1
v_call: TRBV2
d_call: -
cdr3_nt: TGTGCCAGCAGCGCCCAGGGGAACACTGAAGCTTTCTTT
cdr3_aa: CASSAQGNTEAFF

clone_size: -
cdr3_length: 14
j_call: TRBJ2-2
v_call: TRBV10-3
d_call: TRBD2
cdr3_nt: TGTGCCAGCAGAGCGGGGGTAAACACCGGGGAGCTGTTTTTT
cdr3_aa: CASRAGVNTGELFF

clone_size: -
cdr3_length: 16
j_call: TRBJ1-1
v_call: TRBV7-2
d_call: TRBD1
cdr3_nt: TGTGCCAGCAGCTTAGTCGGGACAGGGGGGGGCACTGAAGCTTTCTTT
cdr3_aa: CASSLVGTGGGTEAFF

clone_size: few
cdr3_length: 14
j_call: TRBJ1-1
v_call: TRBV2
d_call: -
cdr3_nt: TGTGCCAGCAGTGAAGAACGGATGAACACTGAAGCTTTCTTT
cdr3_aa: CASSEERMNTEAFF

clone_size: -
cdr3_length: 14
j_call: TRBJ2-2
v_call: TRBV10-3
d_call: TRBD2
cdr3_nt: TGTGCCATCAGTGAGTGGGAGGGAACCGGGGAGCTGTTTTTT
cdr3_aa: CAISEWEGTGELFF

clone_size: -
cdr3_length: 15
j_call: TRBJ1-2
v_call: TRBV27
d_call: TRBD1
cdr3_nt: TGTGCCAGCAGTTTAGGTCAGGACAGGTTCTATGGCTACACCTTC
cdr3_aa: CASSLGQDRFYGYTF